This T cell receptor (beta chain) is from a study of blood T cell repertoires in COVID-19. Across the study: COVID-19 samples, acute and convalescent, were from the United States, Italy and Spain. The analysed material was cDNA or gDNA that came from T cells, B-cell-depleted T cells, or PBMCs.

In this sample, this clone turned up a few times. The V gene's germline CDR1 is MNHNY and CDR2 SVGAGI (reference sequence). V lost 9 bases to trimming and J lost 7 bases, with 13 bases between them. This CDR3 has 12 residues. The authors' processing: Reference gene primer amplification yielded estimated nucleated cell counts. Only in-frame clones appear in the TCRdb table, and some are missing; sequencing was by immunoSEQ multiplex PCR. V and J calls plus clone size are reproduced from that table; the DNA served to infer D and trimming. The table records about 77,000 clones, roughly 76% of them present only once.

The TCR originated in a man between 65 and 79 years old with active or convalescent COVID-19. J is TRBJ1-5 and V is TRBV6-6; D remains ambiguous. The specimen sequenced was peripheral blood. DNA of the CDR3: TGTGCCAGTTCGACTGAGAGACAGCCCCAGCATTTT. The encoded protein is CASSTERQPQHF.